Listed below are T cell receptor beta chains from one sample, sequenced in a study of T cell clonotyping in hematopoietic cell transplantation. Libraries were prepared by immunoSEQ multiplex PCR; TCRdb keeps only in-frame clonotypes and omits some of them. The sample contains about 14,000 clones, around 94% of which appear only once. The sample here was PBMCs, taken 30 days after allogeneic stem cell transplant. The receptors were sampled from a male patient between 60 and 69 years old who had an allogeneic stem cell transplant from an unrelated donor, so the T cells may come from the graft donor. Some clones in this sample may be carry-over from other donors' samples. CDR3s include the opening cysteine and the closing phenylalanine or tryptophan. Fields, in order: clone size, J gene, V gene, D gene, CDR3 DNA, CDR3 protein. The D gene is left open where the match is weak. Clone size is shown for a subset of rows, as once, few, many or a class of expanded clone.

>.|TRBJ1-6|TRBV6-6|TRBD1
TGTGCCAGCAGGGGGACAGGGGGAAGTTCACCCCTCCACTTT
CASRGTGGSSPLHF
>once|TRBJ1-1|TRBV5-6|TRBD1
TGTGCCAGCAGCTTGGTCTCCGGGACAGGGCTCCGGACTGAAGCTTTCTTT
CASSLVSGTGLRTEAFF
>.|TRBJ2-2|TRBV5-1|TRBD2
TGCGCCAGCAGCTTGTTGGGAGGGACCGGGGAGCTGTTTTTT
CASSLLGGTGELFF
>once|TRBJ2-7|TRBV27|.
TGTGCCAGCAGTTTATCATACCCCCGGAGCTACGAGCAGTACTTC
CASSLSYPRSYEQYF
>.|TRBJ2-3|TRBV7-3|TRBD2
TGTGCCAGCAGCCCGCTAGCGGGAGCGGTGGATACGCAGTATTTT
CASSPLAGAVDTQYF
>.|TRBJ2-7|TRBV6-5|.
TGTGCCACCCAGTCCGACTATTTTTACGAGCAGTACTTC
CATQSDYFYEQYF
>.|TRBJ2-6|TRBV19|TRBD1
TGTGCCAGTAGTATGATGGGACAGGGGCACTCTGGGGCCAACGTCCTGACTTTC
CASSMMGQGHSGANVLTF
>.|TRBJ2-7|TRBV20-1|.
TGCAGTGCTCCGACCTCCTACGAGCAGTACTTC
CSAPTSYEQYF
>.|TRBJ1-6|TRBV2|.
TGTGCCAGCAGGGACGACAGCCTCAAGCCCTCCTATAATTCACCCCTCCACTTT
CASRDDSLKPSYNSPLHF
>.|TRBJ2-3|TRBV2|TRBD2
TGTGCCAGCAGTGAGCGGACTAGCGAAACAGATACGCAGTATTTT
CASSERTSETDTQYF
>few|TRBJ2-3|TRBV29-1|.
TGCAGCGTTGACAGGTCAGATACGCAGTATTTT
CSVDRSDTQYF
>once|TRBJ2-3|TRBV25-1|.
TGTGCCAGCAGTCCCCCTGGGACAGATACGCAGTATTTT
CASSPPGTDTQYF
>.|TRBJ1-3|TRBV2|.
TGTGCCAGCAGTGAGTACTTCTCTGGAAACACCATATATTTT
CASSEYFSGNTIYF
>once|TRBJ1-2|TRBV6-6|.
TGTGCCAGCAGTCCCCCCGGTCCCTATGGCTACACCTTC
CASSPPGPYGYTF
>.|TRBJ1-2|TRBV6-5|TRBD1
TGTGCCAGCAGGACAGGGGGCAATGGCTACACCTTC
CASRTGGNGYTF
>.|TRBJ1-1|TRBV5-1|.
TGCGCCAGCAGCTCCCACCCGGCCAGCCCTGAAGCTTTCTTT
CASSSHPASPEAFF
>.|TRBJ2-1|TRBV7-2|.
TGTGCCAGCAGCTGGGGATACAATGAGCAGTTCTTC
CASSWGYNEQFF
>.|TRBJ2-7|TRBV29-1|TRBD2
TGCAGCGTCGGGACTAGCGGGAACTACGAGCAGTACTTC
CSVGTSGNYEQYF
>.|TRBJ2-7|TRBV5-4|.
TGTGCCAGCAGCCCCGAGTTAGCACAGCAGTACTTC
CASSPELAQQYF
>.|TRBJ2-2|TRBV10-3|TRBD1
TGTGCCATCAGTGTCGGACAGGAAACAACCGGGGAGCTGTTTTTT
CAISVGQETTGELFF
>.|TRBJ1-5|TRBV27|TRBD1
TGTGCCAGCAGTCCTATTGGGACAGGGCGTCAGCCCCAGCATTTT
CASSPIGTGRQPQHF
>.|TRBJ2-7|TRBV2|.
TGTGCCAGCAGCAGCTCCTACGAGCAGTACTTC
CASSSSYEQYF
>.|TRBJ1-1|TRBV4-1|.
TGCGCCAGCAGCCAAGTATTCTTCTGGTCCGTGGACAAGGATGGATCTGAAGCTTTCTTT
CASSQVFFWSVDKDGSEAFF
>.|TRBJ2-1|TRBV7-3|.
TGTGCCAGCAGCTTGGGTCAGTCCACCCCTCCCTCTGAGCAGTTCTTC
CASSLGQSTPPSEQFF
>.|TRBJ1-5|TRBV27|.
TGTGCCAGCAGTGCGTCCAGCTTCAGCAATCAGCCCCAGCATTTT
CASSASSFSNQPQHF
>.|TRBJ2-2|TRBV9|.
TGTGCCAGCAGCCCAGAGGGCGGAGACACCGGGGAGCTGTTTTTT
CASSPEGGDTGELFF
>.|TRBJ1-1|TRBV29-1|.
TGCAGCGCGGTGGGGGCGACCACTGAAGCTTTCTTT
CSAVGATTEAFF
>.|TRBJ2-6|TRBV7-2|TRBD1
TGTGCCAGCAGCCCCACAGGGGCTGGGGCCAACGTCCTGACTTTC
CASSPTGAGANVLTF
>.|TRBJ2-7|TRBV6-5|TRBD1
TGTGCCAGCAGTTACACCCAGGGGGCCCCCTACGAGCAGTACTTC
CASSYTQGAPYEQYF
>.|TRBJ2-5|TRBV4-3|TRBD1
TGCGCCAGCAGCCAAGATTACGGACAGGGGCAAGAGACCCAGTACTTC
CASSQDYGQGQETQYF
>.|TRBJ2-5|TRBV29-1|.
TGCAGCGTTGAAGAAGGGGAGACCCAGTACTTC
CSVEEGETQYF
>.|TRBJ1-3|TRBV6-5|.
TGTGCCAGCAGTTACGGATCCTCTGGAAACACCATATATTTT
CASSYGSSGNTIYF
>.|TRBJ1-6|TRBV27|.
TGTGCCAGCAGTTTATCTACCGTCGCGCCAGGGTACAATTCACCCCTCCACTTT
CASSLSTVAPGYNSPLHF
>.|TRBJ1-1|TRBV30|.
TGTGCCTGGCGCCCACGCAACACTGAAGCTTTCTTT
CAWRPRNTEAFF
>.|TRBJ2-5|TRBV29-1|.
TGCAGCGTGGTTGCCATAGCCCAGTACTTC
CSVVAIAQYF
>few|TRBJ2-5|TRBV11-1|TRBD1
TGTGCCAGCAGCTCGACAGGGGGCCCTGAGACCCAGTACTTC
CASSSTGGPETQYF
>.|TRBJ2-7|TRBV4-2|.
TGTGCCAGCAGCCAAGATAGGCTAGAATCCTACGAGCAGTACTTC
CASSQDRLESYEQYF
>once|TRBJ1-5|TRBV28|TRBD1
TGTGCCAGCAGTAACCGGGACAGCTATAGCAATCAGCCCCAGCATTTT
CASSNRDSYSNQPQHF
>.|TRBJ1-2|TRBV6-1|.
TGTGCCAGCAGTGAAGCCCAGGGATTCGGACACTATGGCTACACCTTC
CASSEAQGFGHYGYTF
>.|TRBJ1-6|TRBV4-2|.
TGTGCCAGCAGCCCCACAGGCGGGGGGCGTTATTCACCCCTCCACTTT
CASSPTGGGRYSPLHF
>.|TRBJ2-6|TRBV11-1|.
TGTGCCAGCAGTATCAGGGGAGGAGGGGCCAACGTCCTGACTTTC
CASSIRGGGANVLTF
>.|TRBJ1-1|TRBV14|.
TGTGCCAGCAGCCAAGATCGGGTGGGGTACACTGAAGCTTTCTTT
CASSQDRVGYTEAFF
>.|TRBJ1-5|TRBV29-1|.
TGCAGCGTTGAAGGGGAAAATAGCAATCAGCCCCAGCATTTT
CSVEGENSNQPQHF